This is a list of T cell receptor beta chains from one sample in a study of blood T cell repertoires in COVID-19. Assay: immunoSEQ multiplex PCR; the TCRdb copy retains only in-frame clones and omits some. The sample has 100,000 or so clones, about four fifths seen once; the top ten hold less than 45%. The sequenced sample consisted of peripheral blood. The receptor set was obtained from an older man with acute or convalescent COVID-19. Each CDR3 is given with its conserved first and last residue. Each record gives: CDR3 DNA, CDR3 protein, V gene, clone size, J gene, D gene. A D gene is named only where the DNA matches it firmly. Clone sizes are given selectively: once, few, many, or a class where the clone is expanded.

DNA: TGCAGTTTTACTAAGGGACTAGCGGGACGAGCCAAAAACATTCAGTACTTC
CDR3: CSFTKGLAGRAKNIQYF
V: TRBV29-1
size: once
J: TRBJ2-4
D: TRBD2

DNA: TGTGCCAGCAGAAAACCGGGACTAGCATTTCTCCTTCCAGATACGCAGTATTTT
CDR3: CASRKPGLAFLLPDTQYF
V: TRBV27
size: -
J: TRBJ2-3
D: TRBD2

DNA: TGTGCCACCAGCCTTCGTCCCCCGAACACTGAAGCTTTCTTT
CDR3: CATSLRPPNTEAFF
V: TRBV15
size: -
J: TRBJ1-1
D: -

DNA: TGTGCCAGCAGCCGGGGACTAGCGGGAGGCCTAACAGATACGCAGTATTTT
CDR3: CASSRGLAGGLTDTQYF
V: TRBV4-2
size: -
J: TRBJ2-3
D: TRBD2

DNA: TGTGCCAGCAGCATCCTCGGGACAGGCTATGGCTACACCTTC
CDR3: CASSILGTGYGYTF
V: TRBV11-2
size: once
J: TRBJ1-2
D: TRBD1

DNA: TGTGCCAGCAGTCCCGGGACAGCCTATGGCTACACCTTC
CDR3: CASSPGTAYGYTF
V: TRBV2
size: -
J: TRBJ1-2
D: TRBD1

DNA: TGCGCCAGCAGCCAAGTTCCCTTTGGCACAGATACGCAGTATTTT
CDR3: CASSQVPFGTDTQYF
V: TRBV4-1
size: -
J: TRBJ2-3
D: -

DNA: TGTGCCAGCAGTTTAGGTCCTAGCGGGAGCTCCTACGAGCAGTACTTC
CDR3: CASSLGPSGSSYEQYF
V: TRBV27
size: -
J: TRBJ2-7
D: TRBD2

DNA: TGTACCAGCAGTCGACTAGCGCAAAACTACGAGCAGTACTTC
CDR3: CTSSRLAQNYEQYF
V: TRBV2
size: -
J: TRBJ2-7
D: TRBD2

DNA: TGTGCCAGCAGTTACTCCGGGACAGCCTATGGCTACACCTTC
CDR3: CASSYSGTAYGYTF
V: TRBV6-5
size: -
J: TRBJ1-2
D: TRBD1

DNA: TGTGCCAGCAGCTTAACGGGAGTTCAGCCCCAGCATTTT
CDR3: CASSLTGVQPQHF
V: TRBV7-9
size: -
J: TRBJ1-5
D: -

DNA: TGTGCCAGCAGCTTGGACCACCGAGGGGATACGCAGTATTTT
CDR3: CASSLDHRGDTQYF
V: TRBV5-8
size: -
J: TRBJ2-3
D: -

DNA: TGTGCCAGCAGTTTAGGGGGATATGGCTACGAGCAGTACTTC
CDR3: CASSLGGYGYEQYF
V: TRBV6-6
size: -
J: TRBJ2-7
D: -

DNA: TGCGCCAGCAGCTTGCATTCCGGGGACTACAATGAGCAGTTCTTC
CDR3: CASSLHSGDYNEQFF
V: TRBV5-1
size: -
J: TRBJ2-1
D: -

DNA: TGTGCCAGCAGTCCGGGACAGTCGGCTTTCTTT
CDR3: CASSPGQSAFF
V: TRBV2
size: -
J: TRBJ1-1
D: TRBD1

DNA: TGTGCCTGGAGTGTACAGGGGGTTGAAAAACTGTTTTTT
CDR3: CAWSVQGVEKLFF
V: TRBV30
size: -
J: TRBJ1-4
D: TRBD1

DNA: TGTGCCAGCAGACGGACAGGGAGCAACGAGCAGTACTTC
CDR3: CASRRTGSNEQYF
V: TRBV6-5
size: once
J: TRBJ2-7
D: TRBD1

DNA: TGTGCCAGCAGCTCACCCAGACAGGGGGCAAACTATGGCTACACCTTC
CDR3: CASSSPRQGANYGYTF
V: TRBV5-4
size: -
J: TRBJ1-2
D: TRBD1

DNA: TGTGCCAGCAGGGAGAGGGGGCCGAACACCGGGGAGCTGTTTTTT
CDR3: CASRERGPNTGELFF
V: TRBV6-5
size: -
J: TRBJ2-2
D: TRBD1

DNA: TGTGCCAGCAGCGCCGGGACTAGCGGGAGATCGGGGACCGGGGAGCTGTTTTTT
CDR3: CASSAGTSGRSGTGELFF
V: TRBV9
size: -
J: TRBJ2-2
D: TRBD2

DNA: TGTGCCAGCAGTTTGGTGGGAGGGGAGACCCAGTACTTC
CDR3: CASSLVGGETQYF
V: TRBV28
size: -
J: TRBJ2-5
D: TRBD2

DNA: TGCGCCAGCAGCCCCTGGACAGGGGTAAAGGGTCAGCCCCAGCATTTT
CDR3: CASSPWTGVKGQPQHF
V: TRBV5-1
size: -
J: TRBJ1-5
D: TRBD1

DNA: TGTGCCAGCAGTCCCTATTTGGGGGCGAGAGGCTACACCTTC
CDR3: CASSPYLGARGYTF
V: TRBV28
size: -
J: TRBJ1-2
D: -

DNA: TGTGCCAGCAGCAAGGGGGTTCAGCAGCCCCAGCATTTT
CDR3: CASSKGVQQPQHF
V: TRBV7-2
size: few
J: TRBJ1-5
D: -

DNA: TGTGCCAGCAGCCCGACAGGGGATTCCTACAATGAGCAGTTCTTC
CDR3: CASSPTGDSYNEQFF
V: TRBV7-9
size: -
J: TRBJ2-1
D: TRBD1

DNA: TGTGCCAGCAGCGCCGATAGGAGTACGAACACCGGGGAGCTGTTTTTT
CDR3: CASSADRSTNTGELFF
V: TRBV7-3
size: -
J: TRBJ2-2
D: -

DNA: TGCAGCGTTGCCAGGGGAGGCAATCAGCCCCAGCATTTT
CDR3: CSVARGGNQPQHF
V: TRBV29-1
size: -
J: TRBJ1-5
D: -

DNA: TGCGCCAGCAGCTCGACAGGGAGCATGTACGAGCAGTACTTC
CDR3: CASSSTGSMYEQYF
V: TRBV5-1
size: -
J: TRBJ2-7
D: TRBD1

DNA: TGTGCCAGCAGTTTCGGGAATTCACCCCTCCACTTT
CDR3: CASSFGNSPLHF
V: TRBV12-3/TRBV12-4
size: -
J: TRBJ1-6
D: -

DNA: TGTGCCAGCAGCCAACAGGGGGCTAAAGGAAACACCATATATTTT
CDR3: CASSQQGAKGNTIYF
V: TRBV27
size: -
J: TRBJ1-3
D: TRBD1

DNA: TGTGCCAGCAGTTACTCGACAGGGAGCACAGATACGCAGTATTTT
CDR3: CASSYSTGSTDTQYF
V: TRBV6-2/TRBV6-3
size: -
J: TRBJ2-3
D: TRBD1

DNA: TGCGCCAGCAGCCCCGGACTAGTGGCTTTCAATGAGCAGTTCTTC
CDR3: CASSPGLVAFNEQFF
V: TRBV5-1
size: -
J: TRBJ2-1
D: TRBD2

DNA: TGTGCCAGCAGCGTAGACACAGGGTTTTACAATGAGCAGTTCTTC
CDR3: CASSVDTGFYNEQFF
V: TRBV9
size: once
J: TRBJ2-1
D: -

DNA: TGCGCCAGCAGCACAGAATCGATGAGCGGGAACCAGTTCTTC
CDR3: CASSTESMSGNQFF
V: TRBV5-1
size: -
J: TRBJ2-1
D: TRBD2

DNA: TGTGCCAGCAGTCGCGGATACAGGGGTAACGGTCAGCCCCAGCATTTT
CDR3: CASSRGYRGNGQPQHF
V: TRBV6-6
size: -
J: TRBJ1-5
D: TRBD1

DNA: TGTGCCAGCAGCTCACAAGAGACAGGGGGCACCGGGGAGCTGTTTTTT
CDR3: CASSSQETGGTGELFF
V: TRBV7-9
size: -
J: TRBJ2-2
D: TRBD1

DNA: TGCGCCAGCAGCTTTGGGGGGGTTGAAAAACTGTTTTTT
CDR3: CASSFGGVEKLFF
V: TRBV5-1
size: once
J: TRBJ1-4
D: -

DNA: TGTGCCAGCAAAGCCTCCCTCTCCTACGAGCAGTACTTC
CDR3: CASKASLSYEQYF
V: TRBV28
size: -
J: TRBJ2-7
D: -

DNA: TGTGCCAGCAGTTACTCGCGGAGCTCCTACGAGCAGTACTTC
CDR3: CASSYSRSSYEQYF
V: TRBV6-5
size: -
J: TRBJ2-7
D: -

DNA: TGTGCCAGCTCACCGAGCGGGTCCTCCACCGGGGAGCTGTTTTTT
CDR3: CASSPSGSSTGELFF
V: TRBV18
size: -
J: TRBJ2-2
D: -

DNA: TGTGCCAGCAGCCTAGACAGCTCCTATAATTCACCCCTCCACTTT
CDR3: CASSLDSSYNSPLHF
V: TRBV7-3
size: -
J: TRBJ1-6
D: -

DNA: TGTGCCAGCTCACCGAAACAGGGGAACACTGAAGCTTTCTTT
CDR3: CASSPKQGNTEAFF
V: TRBV18
size: -
J: TRBJ1-1
D: -

DNA: TGTGCCAGCTCACCACCGTTGGGATCGGGGGACACTAATGAAAAACTGTTTTTT
CDR3: CASSPPLGSGDTNEKLFF
V: TRBV18
size: -
J: TRBJ1-4
D: -